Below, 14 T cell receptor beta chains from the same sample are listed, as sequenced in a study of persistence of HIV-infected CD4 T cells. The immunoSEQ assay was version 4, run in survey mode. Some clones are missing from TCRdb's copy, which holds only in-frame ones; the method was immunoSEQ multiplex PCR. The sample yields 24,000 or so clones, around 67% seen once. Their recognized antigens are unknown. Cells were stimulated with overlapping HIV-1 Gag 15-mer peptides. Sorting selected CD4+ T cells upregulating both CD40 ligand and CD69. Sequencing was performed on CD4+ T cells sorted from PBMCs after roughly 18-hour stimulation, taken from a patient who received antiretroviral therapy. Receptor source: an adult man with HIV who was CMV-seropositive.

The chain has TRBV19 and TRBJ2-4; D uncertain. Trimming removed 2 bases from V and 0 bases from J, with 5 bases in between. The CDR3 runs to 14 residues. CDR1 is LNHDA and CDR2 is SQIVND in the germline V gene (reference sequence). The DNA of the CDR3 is TGTGCCAGTAGTATATCCGGAGCCAAAAACATTCAGTACTTC. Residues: CASSISGAKNIQYF.

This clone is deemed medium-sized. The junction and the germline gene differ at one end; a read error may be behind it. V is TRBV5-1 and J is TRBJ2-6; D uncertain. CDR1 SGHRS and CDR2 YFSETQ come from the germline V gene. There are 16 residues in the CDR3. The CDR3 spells CASSPVLPSRANVLTF. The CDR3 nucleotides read TGCGCCAGCAGCCCTGTATTGCCCTCTAGGGCCAACGTCCTGACTTTC. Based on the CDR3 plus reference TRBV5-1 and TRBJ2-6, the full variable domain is KAGVTQTPRYLIKTRGQQVTLSCSPISGHRSVSWYQQTPGQGLQFLFEYFSETQRNKGNFPGRFSGRQFSNSRSEMNVSTLELGDSALYLCASSPVLPSRANVLTFGAGSRLTVL.

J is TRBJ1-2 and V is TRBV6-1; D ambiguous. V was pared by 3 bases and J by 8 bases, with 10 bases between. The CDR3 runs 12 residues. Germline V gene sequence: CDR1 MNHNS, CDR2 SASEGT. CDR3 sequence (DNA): TGTGCCAGCAGTGACGGACTATACGGCTACACCTTC. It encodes CASSDGLYGYTF.

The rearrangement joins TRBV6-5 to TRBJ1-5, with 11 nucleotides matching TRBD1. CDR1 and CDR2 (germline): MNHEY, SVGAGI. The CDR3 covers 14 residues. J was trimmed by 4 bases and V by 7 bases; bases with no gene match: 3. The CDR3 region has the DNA TGTGCCAGCAAAGGACAGGGGGCGAATCAGCCCCAGCATTTT. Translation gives CASKGQGANQPQHF.

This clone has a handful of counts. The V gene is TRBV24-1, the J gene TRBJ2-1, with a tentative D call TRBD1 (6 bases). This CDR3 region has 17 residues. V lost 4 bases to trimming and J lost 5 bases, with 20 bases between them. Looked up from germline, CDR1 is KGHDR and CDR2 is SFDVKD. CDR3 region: CATSDRRVQGTNNEQFF. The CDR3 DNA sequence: TGTGCCACCAGTGACCGACGGGTCCAAGGGACAAACAATGAGCAGTTCTTC.

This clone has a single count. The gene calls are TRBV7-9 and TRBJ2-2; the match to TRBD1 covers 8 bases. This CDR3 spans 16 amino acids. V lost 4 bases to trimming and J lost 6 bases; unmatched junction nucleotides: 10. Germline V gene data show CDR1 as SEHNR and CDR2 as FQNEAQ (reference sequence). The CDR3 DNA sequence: TGTGCCAGCAGCTCAGGGCAGGGGGCAAGGGCCGGGGAGCTGTTTTTT. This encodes CASSSGQGARAGELFF. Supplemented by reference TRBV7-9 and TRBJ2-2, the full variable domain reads DTGVSQNPRHKITKRGQNVTFRCDPISEHNRLYWYRQTLGQGPEFLTYFQNEAQLEKSRLLSDRFSAERPKGSFSTLEIQRTEQGDSAMYLCASSSGQGARAGELFFGEGSRLTVL.

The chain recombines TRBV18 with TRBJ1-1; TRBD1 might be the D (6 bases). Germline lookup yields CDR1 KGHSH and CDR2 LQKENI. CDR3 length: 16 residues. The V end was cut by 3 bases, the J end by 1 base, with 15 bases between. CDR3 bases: TGTGCCAGCTCACCCAACAGGGTCGTTGAGAACACTGAAGCTTTCTTT. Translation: CASSPNRVVENTEAFF.

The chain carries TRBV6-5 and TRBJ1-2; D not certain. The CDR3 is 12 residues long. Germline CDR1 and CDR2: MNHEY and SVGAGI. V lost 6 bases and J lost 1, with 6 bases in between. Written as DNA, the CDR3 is TGTGCCAGCAGACAGTTTAACTATGGCTACACCTTC. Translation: CASRQFNYGYTF.

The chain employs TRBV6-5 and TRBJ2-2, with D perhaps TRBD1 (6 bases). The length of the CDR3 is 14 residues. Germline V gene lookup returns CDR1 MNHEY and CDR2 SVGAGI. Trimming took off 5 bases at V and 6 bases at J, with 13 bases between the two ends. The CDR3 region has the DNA TGTGCCAGCAGTCGGGACATCCAAGCCGGGGAGCTGTTTTTT. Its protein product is CASSRDIQAGELFF.

DNA for the CDR3: TGTGCCAGTACTAGCCTGGGAACGAACACCGGGGAGCTGTTTTTT. Its translation: CASTSLGTNTGELFF. The rearrangement links TRBV19 to TRBJ2-2, with D possibly being TRBD2 (5 bases). There are 15 residues in the CDR3. V gave up 7 bases and J gave up 0 bases, with 12 bases separating them. The germline CDR1 and CDR2 sequences are LNHDA and SQIVND (reference sequence).

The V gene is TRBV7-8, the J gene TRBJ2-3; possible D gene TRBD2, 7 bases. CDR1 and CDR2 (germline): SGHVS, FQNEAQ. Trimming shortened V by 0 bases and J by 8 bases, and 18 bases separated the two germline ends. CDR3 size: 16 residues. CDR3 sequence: CASSLAGAGATLTQYF. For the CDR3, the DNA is TGTGCCAGCAGCTTAGCTGGGGCGGGGGCTACCCTTACGCAGTATTTT.

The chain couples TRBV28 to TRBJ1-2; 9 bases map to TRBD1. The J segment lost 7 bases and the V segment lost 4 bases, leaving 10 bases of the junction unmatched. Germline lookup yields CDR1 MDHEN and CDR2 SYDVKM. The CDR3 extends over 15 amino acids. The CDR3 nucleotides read TGTGCCAGCAGTTCATCCGGGACAGGGCGTTTTGGCTACACCTTC. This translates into CASSSSGTGRFGYTF.

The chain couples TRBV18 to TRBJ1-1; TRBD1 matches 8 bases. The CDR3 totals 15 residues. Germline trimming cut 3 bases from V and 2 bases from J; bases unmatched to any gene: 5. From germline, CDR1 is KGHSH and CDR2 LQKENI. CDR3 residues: CASSPEGQANTEAFF. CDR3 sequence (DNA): TGTGCCAGCTCACCTGAGGGACAGGCCAACACTGAAGCTTTCTTT.

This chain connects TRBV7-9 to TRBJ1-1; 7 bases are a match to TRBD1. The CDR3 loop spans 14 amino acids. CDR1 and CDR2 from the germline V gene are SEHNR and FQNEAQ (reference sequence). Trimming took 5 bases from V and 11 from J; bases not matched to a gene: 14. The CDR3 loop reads CASSPSTGPVGAFF. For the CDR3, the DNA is TGTGCCAGCAGCCCCTCGACAGGGCCTGTTGGGGCTTTCTTT.